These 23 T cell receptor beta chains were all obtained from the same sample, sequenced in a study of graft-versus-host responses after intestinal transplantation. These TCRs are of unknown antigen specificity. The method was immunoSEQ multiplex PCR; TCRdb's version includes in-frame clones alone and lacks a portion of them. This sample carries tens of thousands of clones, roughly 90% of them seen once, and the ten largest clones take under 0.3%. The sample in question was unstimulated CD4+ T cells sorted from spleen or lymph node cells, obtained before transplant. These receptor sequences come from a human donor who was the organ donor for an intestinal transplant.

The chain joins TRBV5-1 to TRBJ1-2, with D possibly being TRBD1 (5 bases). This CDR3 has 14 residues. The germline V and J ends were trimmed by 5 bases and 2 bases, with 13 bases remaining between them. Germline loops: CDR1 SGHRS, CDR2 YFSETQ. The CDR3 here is CASRGAGENYGYTF. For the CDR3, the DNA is TGCGCCAGCAGGGGAGCGGGGGAAAACTATGGCTACACCTTC. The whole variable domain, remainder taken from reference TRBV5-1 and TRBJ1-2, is KAGVTQTPRYLIKTRGQQVTLSCSPISGHRSVSWYQQTPGQGLQFLFEYFSETQRNKGNFPGRFSGRQFSNSRSEMNVSTLELGDSALYLCASRGAGENYGYTFGSGTRLTVV.

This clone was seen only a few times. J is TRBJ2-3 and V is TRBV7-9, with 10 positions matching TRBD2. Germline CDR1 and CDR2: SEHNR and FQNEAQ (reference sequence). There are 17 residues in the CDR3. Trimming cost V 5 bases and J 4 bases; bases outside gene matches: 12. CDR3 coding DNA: TGTGCCAGCAGCCCAGGATACCAGCGGGGGGGAGCAGATACGCAGTATTTT. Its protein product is CASSPGYQRGGADTQYF.

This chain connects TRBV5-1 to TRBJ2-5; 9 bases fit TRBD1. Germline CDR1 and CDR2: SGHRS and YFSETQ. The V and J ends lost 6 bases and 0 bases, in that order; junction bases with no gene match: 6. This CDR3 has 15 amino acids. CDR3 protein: CASTSTGGYQETQYF. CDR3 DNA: TGCGCCAGCACCTCGACAGGGGGTTACCAAGAGACCCAGTACTTC. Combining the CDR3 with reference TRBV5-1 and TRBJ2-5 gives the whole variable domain KAGVTQTPRYLIKTRGQQVTLSCSPISGHRSVSWYQQTPGQGLQFLFEYFSETQRNKGNFPGRFSGRQFSNSRSEMNVSTLELGDSALYLCASTSTGGYQETQYFGPGTRLLVL.

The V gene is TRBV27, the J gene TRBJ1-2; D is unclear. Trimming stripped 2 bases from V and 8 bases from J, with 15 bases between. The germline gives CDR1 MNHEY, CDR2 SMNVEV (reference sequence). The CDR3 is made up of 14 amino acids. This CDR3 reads CASSLLRQSRGYTF. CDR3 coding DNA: TGTGCCAGCAGTTTACTGAGGCAATCGCGAGGCTACACCTTC.

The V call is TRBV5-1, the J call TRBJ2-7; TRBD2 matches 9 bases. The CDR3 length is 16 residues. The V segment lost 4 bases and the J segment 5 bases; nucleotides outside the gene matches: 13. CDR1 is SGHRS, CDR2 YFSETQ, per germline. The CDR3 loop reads CASSLLAGPPSHEQYF. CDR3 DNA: TGCGCCAGCAGCCTTCTAGCGGGGCCCCCGTCGCACGAGCAGTACTTC.

The CDR3 DNA is TGTGCCAGCAGTTTATGGTTAGGGACAGACCTCTATGGCTACACCTTC. Translation: CASSLWLGTDLYGYTF. V usage is TRBV28 and J usage is TRBJ1-2; TRBD1 aligns across 7 bases. J gave up 4 bases and V 0 bases, and 8 bases lay outside the gene matches. The CDR3 sequence is 16 residues long. The germline CDR1 and CDR2 sequences are MDHEN and SYDVKM.

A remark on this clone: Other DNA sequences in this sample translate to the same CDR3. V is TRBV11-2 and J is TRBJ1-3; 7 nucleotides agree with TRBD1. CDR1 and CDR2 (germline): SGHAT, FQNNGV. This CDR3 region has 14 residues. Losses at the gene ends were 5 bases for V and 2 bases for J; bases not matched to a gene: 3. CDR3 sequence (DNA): TGTGCCAGCAGCCGACAGGGTACTGGAAACACCATATATTTT. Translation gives CASSRQGTGNTIYF.

CDR3 residues: CASSSSVTSGGPYEQYF. The CDR3 bases are TGTGCCAGCAGCTCATCTGTGACTAGCGGGGGACCCTACGAGCAGTACTTC. The rearrangement uses TRBV7-9 and TRBJ2-7, with 12 nucleotides matching TRBD2. The CDR3 is 17 amino acids. CDR1 and CDR2 from the germline V gene are SEHNR and FQNEAQ (reference sequence). V trimming: 4 bases; J trimming: 2 bases; junction bases outside the gene matches: 9.

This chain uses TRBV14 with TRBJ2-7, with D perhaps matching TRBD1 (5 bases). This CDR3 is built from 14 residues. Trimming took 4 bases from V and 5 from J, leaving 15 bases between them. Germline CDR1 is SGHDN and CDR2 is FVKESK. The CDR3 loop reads CASSRGRVNNEQYF. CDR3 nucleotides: TGTGCCAGCAGCCGAGGCAGGGTAAACAACGAGCAGTACTTC.

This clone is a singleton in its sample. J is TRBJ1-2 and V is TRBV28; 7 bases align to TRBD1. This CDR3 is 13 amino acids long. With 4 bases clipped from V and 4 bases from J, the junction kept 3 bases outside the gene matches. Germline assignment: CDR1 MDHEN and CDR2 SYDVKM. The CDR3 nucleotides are TGTGCCAGCAGTTCGGGGACAGTCTATGGCTACACCTTC. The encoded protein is CASSSGTVYGYTF.

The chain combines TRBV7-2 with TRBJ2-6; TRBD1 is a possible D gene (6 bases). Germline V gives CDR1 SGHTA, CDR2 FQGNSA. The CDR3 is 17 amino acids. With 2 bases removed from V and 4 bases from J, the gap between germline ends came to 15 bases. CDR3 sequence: CASSLSAGVRGANVLTF. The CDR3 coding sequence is TGTGCCAGCAGCTTAAGCGCAGGGGTGCGGGGGGCCAACGTCCTGACTTTC.

This chain's CDR3 is CASGRRGSYNEQFF. The CDR3 DNA reads as TGTGCCAGCGGAAGGCGGGGATCCTACAATGAGCAGTTCTTC. The V and J genes are TRBV21-1 and TRBJ2-1; TRBD2, the table's D call, lacks a check against the DNA. TRBV21-1 is flagged as a pseudogene. The CDR3 covers 14 residues.

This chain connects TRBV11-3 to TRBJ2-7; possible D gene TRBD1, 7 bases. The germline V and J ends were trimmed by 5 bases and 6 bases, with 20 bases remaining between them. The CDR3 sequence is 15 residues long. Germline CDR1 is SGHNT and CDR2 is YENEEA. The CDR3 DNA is TGTGCCAGCAGCCTAACGTCCCCAGGGGGGACCGAGCAGTACTTC. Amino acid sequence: CASSLTSPGGTEQYF.

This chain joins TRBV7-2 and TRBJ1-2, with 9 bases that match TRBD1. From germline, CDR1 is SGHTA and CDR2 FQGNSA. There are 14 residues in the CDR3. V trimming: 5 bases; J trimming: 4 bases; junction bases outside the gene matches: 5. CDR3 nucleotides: TGTGCCAGCAGCCTCCGGGACAGGGCCTATGGCTACACCTTC. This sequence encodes CASSLRDRAYGYTF.

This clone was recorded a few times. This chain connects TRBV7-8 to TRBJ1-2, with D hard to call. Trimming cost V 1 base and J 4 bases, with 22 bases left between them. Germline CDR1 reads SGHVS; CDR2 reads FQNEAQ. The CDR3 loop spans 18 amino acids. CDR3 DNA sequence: TGTGCCAGCAGCTTAGTGGTGAACAGTAGGCAAGCTATCTATGGCTACACCTTC. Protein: CASSLVVNSRQAIYGYTF.

The CDR3 DNA is TGTGCCAGCAGCTTAGGGCTAGCGGGGTACACAGATACGCAGTATTTT. It is translated as CASSLGLAGYTDTQYF. The V call is TRBV7-3, the J call TRBJ2-3; 9 bases map to TRBD2. Losses at the gene ends were 2 bases for V and 2 bases for J; bases not matched to a gene: 5. This CDR3 contains 16 residues. Germline V gives CDR1 SGHTA, CDR2 FQGTGA. The variable domain in full, completed from reference TRBV7-3 and TRBJ2-3, reads GAGVSQTPSNKVTEKGKYVELRCDPISGHTALYWYRQSLGQGPEFLIYFQGTGAADDSGLPNDRFFAVRPEGSVSTLKIQRTERGDSAVYLCASSLGLAGYTDTQYFGPGTRLTVL.

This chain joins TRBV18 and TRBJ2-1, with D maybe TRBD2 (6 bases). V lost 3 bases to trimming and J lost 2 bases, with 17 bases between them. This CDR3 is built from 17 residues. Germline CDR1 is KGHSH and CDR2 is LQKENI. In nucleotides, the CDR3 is TGTGCCAGCTCACCGCCACTTGGGCGGAGGGCCTACAATGAGCAGTTCTTC. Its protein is CASSPPLGRRAYNEQFF.

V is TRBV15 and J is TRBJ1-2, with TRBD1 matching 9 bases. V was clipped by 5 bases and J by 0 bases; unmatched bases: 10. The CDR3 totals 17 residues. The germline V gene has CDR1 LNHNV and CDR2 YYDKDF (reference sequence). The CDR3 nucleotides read TGTGCCACCAGCCCCCGGGACAGGGCCCCGACTAACTATGGCTACACCTTC. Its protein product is CATSPRDRAPTNYGYTF.

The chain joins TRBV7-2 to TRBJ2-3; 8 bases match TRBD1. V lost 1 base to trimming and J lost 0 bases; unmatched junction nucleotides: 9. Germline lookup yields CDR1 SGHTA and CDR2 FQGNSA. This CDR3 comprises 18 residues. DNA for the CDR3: TGTGCCAGCAGCTTAGTTTTCCACCAGGGGGCTAGCACAGATACGCAGTATTTT. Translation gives CASSLVFHQGASTDTQYF.

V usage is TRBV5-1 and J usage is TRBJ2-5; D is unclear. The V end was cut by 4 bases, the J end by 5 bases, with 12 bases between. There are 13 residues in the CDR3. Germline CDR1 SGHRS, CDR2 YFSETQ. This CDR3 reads CASSSSPLETQYF. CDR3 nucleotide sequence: TGCGCCAGCAGCAGTAGCCCTCTTGAGACCCAGTACTTC.

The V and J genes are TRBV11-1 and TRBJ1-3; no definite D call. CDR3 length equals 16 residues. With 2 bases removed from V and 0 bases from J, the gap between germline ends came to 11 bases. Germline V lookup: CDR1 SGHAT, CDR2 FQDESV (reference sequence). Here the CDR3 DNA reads TGTGCCAGCAGCTTAATCGGCGGCCACTCTGGAAACACCATATATTTT. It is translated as CASSLIGGHSGNTIYF.

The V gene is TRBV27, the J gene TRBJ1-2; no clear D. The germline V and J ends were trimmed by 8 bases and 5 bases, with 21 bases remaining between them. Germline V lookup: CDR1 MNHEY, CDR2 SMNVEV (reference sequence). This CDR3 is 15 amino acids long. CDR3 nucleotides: TGTGCCAGCGGTAGTGCCCTTGGAGACGCTTATGGCTACACCTTC. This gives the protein CASGSALGDAYGYTF.

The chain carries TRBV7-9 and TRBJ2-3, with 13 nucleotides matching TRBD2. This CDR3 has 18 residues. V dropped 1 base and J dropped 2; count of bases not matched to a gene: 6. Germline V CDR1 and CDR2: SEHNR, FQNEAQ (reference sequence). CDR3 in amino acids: CASSLEGTSGTFTDTQYF. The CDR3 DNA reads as TGTGCCAGCAGCTTAGAAGGGACTAGCGGGACCTTCACAGATACGCAGTATTTT.